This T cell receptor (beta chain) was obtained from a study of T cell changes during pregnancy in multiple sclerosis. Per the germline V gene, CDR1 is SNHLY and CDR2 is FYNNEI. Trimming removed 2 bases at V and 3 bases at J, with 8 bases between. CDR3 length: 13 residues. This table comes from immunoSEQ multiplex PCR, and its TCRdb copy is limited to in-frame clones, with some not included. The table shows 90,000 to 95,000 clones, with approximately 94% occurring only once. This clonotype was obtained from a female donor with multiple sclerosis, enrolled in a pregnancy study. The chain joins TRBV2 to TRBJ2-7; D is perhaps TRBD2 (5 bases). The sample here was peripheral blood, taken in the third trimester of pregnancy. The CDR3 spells CASSELGSYEQYF. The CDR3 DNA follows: TGTGCCAGCAGTGAATTAGGGAGCTACGAGCAGTACTTC.